Listed below are T cell receptor beta chains from one sample, sequenced in a study of blood T cell repertoires in COVID-19. Assay: immunoSEQ multiplex PCR; the TCRdb copy retains only in-frame clones and omits some. The sample lists tens of thousands of clones, about 80% occurring once. Source material: peripheral blood. The source is an elderly man with acute or convalescent COVID-19. CDR3s include the opening cysteine and the closing phenylalanine or tryptophan. A D gene is named only where the DNA matches it firmly. The listing skips clone size in some rows; elsewhere it reads once, few, many or a size class.

CDR3nt: TGTGCCATCAGTCCCGGGACAGGGGGGGCTAACTATGGCTACACCTTC
CDR3aa: CAISPGTGGANYGYTF
j_gene: TRBJ1-2
abundance: NA
d_gene: TRBD1
v_gene: TRBV10-3

CDR3nt: TGTGCCAGCAGCACAGGGGTAAACAATCAGCCCCAGCATTTT
CDR3aa: CASSTGVNNQPQHF
j_gene: TRBJ1-5
abundance: many
d_gene: TRBD1
v_gene: TRBV2

CDR3nt: TGCGCCACCAGCCCTCTAGCGGGGAGGGACGGGGAGCTGTTTTTT
CDR3aa: CATSPLAGRDGELFF
j_gene: TRBJ2-2
abundance: NA
d_gene: TRBD2
v_gene: TRBV5-1

CDR3nt: TGTGCCAGCAGCCCAAACGGACTCTCGAACACTGAAGCTTTCTTT
CDR3aa: CASSPNGLSNTEAFF
j_gene: TRBJ1-1
abundance: few
d_gene: NA
v_gene: TRBV7-3

CDR3nt: TGTGCCAGCAGTCGAGCGGGGAGCTCCTACAATGAGCAGTTCTTC
CDR3aa: CASSRAGSSYNEQFF
j_gene: TRBJ2-1
abundance: NA
d_gene: TRBD2
v_gene: TRBV6-5

CDR3nt: TGTGCCAGCAGTATTATCCGCACAGATACGCAGTATTTT
CDR3aa: CASSIIRTDTQYF
j_gene: TRBJ2-3
abundance: NA
d_gene: NA
v_gene: TRBV7-3

CDR3nt: TGTGCCAGCAGCTTAACGGGCAGGGGGGTACCCGGGGAGCTGTTTTTT
CDR3aa: CASSLTGRGVPGELFF
j_gene: TRBJ2-2
abundance: NA
d_gene: NA
v_gene: TRBV7-3

CDR3nt: TGTGCCAGCTCACCACCGTCCAGGGGTGCAGATACGCAGTATTTT
CDR3aa: CASSPPSRGADTQYF
j_gene: TRBJ2-3
abundance: NA
d_gene: NA
v_gene: TRBV18

CDR3nt: TGTGCCAGCATGAGCTTTTCCTTCACAGATACGCAGTATTTT
CDR3aa: CASMSFSFTDTQYF
j_gene: TRBJ2-3
abundance: NA
d_gene: NA
v_gene: TRBV11-2

CDR3nt: TGTGCCAGCTCCGGGACAGCCCAATTTTCCTACGAGCAGTACTTC
CDR3aa: CASSGTAQFSYEQYF
j_gene: TRBJ2-7
abundance: once
d_gene: TRBD1
v_gene: TRBV5-5

CDR3nt: TGCAGCGTTGATCTGGCTAGCGGGTACAATGAGCAGTTCTTC
CDR3aa: CSVDLASGYNEQFF
j_gene: TRBJ2-1
abundance: NA
d_gene: TRBD2
v_gene: TRBV29-1

CDR3nt: TGTGCCAGCAGTACCCGGAGCTACGAGCAGTACTTC
CDR3aa: CASSTRSYEQYF
j_gene: TRBJ2-7
abundance: NA
d_gene: NA
v_gene: TRBV6-6

CDR3nt: TGTGCCATCAGTTCCGGGACAGTGAGCAATCAGCCCCAGCATTTT
CDR3aa: CAISSGTVSNQPQHF
j_gene: TRBJ1-5
abundance: NA
d_gene: TRBD1
v_gene: TRBV10-3

CDR3nt: TGTGCCAGCAGTTTATCGCCAACAGGACATGGAAACACCATATATTTT
CDR3aa: CASSLSPTGHGNTIYF
j_gene: TRBJ1-3
abundance: NA
d_gene: NA
v_gene: TRBV27

CDR3nt: TGTGCCAGCAGCCCCGACAGGGATCAGCCCCAGCATTTT
CDR3aa: CASSPDRDQPQHF
j_gene: TRBJ1-5
abundance: NA
d_gene: TRBD1
v_gene: TRBV7-6

CDR3nt: TGTGCCAGCAGCAGGCAGAAAGGAGGCACTGAAGCTTTCTTT
CDR3aa: CASSRQKGGTEAFF
j_gene: TRBJ1-1
abundance: few
d_gene: NA
v_gene: TRBV11-2

CDR3nt: TGTGCCAGCAGTTTACGGCGGGACACTGAAGCTTTCTTT
CDR3aa: CASSLRRDTEAFF
j_gene: TRBJ1-1
abundance: NA
d_gene: NA
v_gene: TRBV12-3/TRBV12-4

CDR3nt: TGTGCCAGCGGGACACCGAACACTGAAGCTTTCTTT
CDR3aa: CASGTPNTEAFF
j_gene: TRBJ1-1
abundance: NA
d_gene: NA
v_gene: TRBV2

CDR3nt: TGTGCCAGCAGTTACAATCCGGGACAGATCTTCTATGGCTACACCTTC
CDR3aa: CASSYNPGQIFYGYTF
j_gene: TRBJ1-2
abundance: NA
d_gene: TRBD1
v_gene: TRBV6-6

CDR3nt: TGTGCCAGCAGGAACAGGGTTGGCACTGAAGCTTTCTTT
CDR3aa: CASRNRVGTEAFF
j_gene: TRBJ1-1
abundance: NA
d_gene: NA
v_gene: TRBV6-5